One and the same sample provided the 3 T cell receptor beta chains below, sequenced in a study of blood T cell repertoires in COVID-19. The table came from immunoSEQ multiplex PCR; TCRdb's copy has only in-frame clones and leaves some out. In the table there are approximately 240,000 clones, more than 80% of which are singletons. Sequencing input: peripheral blood. These receptor sequences come from a woman between 25 and 40 years old with COVID-19, enrolled during active disease.

This clone was observed a few times. This chain connects TRBV7-9 to TRBJ2-7; D unclear. The CDR3 is made up of 12 amino acids. Between the trimmed V and J ends, which lost 4 bases and 5 bases, there was a span of 9 bases. From germline, CDR1 is SEHNR and CDR2 FQNEAQ (reference sequence). In nucleotides, the CDR3 is TGTGCCAGCAGCTCACAAGACAACGAGCAGTACTTC. Translating gives CASSSQDNEQYF.

This chain joins TRBV7-2 and TRBJ1-2; D perhaps matches TRBD1 (6 bases). With 7 bases removed from V and 4 bases from J, the gap between germline ends came to 16 bases. The CDR3 has 14 residues. Germline V CDR1 and CDR2: SGHTA, FQGNSA. CDR3 DNA: TGTGCCAGCACCCGTTCAGGGGAGGGCTATGGCTACACCTTC. Protein: CASTRSGEGYGYTF.

The J gene is TRBJ1-1, the V gene TRBV4-3, with D tentatively TRBD1 (6 bases). The CDR3 covers 15 residues. The germline CDR1 and CDR2 sequences are LGHNA and YSLEER. Trimming shortened V by 0 bases and J by 8 bases, and 16 bases separated the two germline ends. The CDR3 DNA reads as TGCGCCAGCAGCCAAGATCTGGACAGTAAACCGGAAGCTTTCTTT. Translated: CASSQDLDSKPEAFF.